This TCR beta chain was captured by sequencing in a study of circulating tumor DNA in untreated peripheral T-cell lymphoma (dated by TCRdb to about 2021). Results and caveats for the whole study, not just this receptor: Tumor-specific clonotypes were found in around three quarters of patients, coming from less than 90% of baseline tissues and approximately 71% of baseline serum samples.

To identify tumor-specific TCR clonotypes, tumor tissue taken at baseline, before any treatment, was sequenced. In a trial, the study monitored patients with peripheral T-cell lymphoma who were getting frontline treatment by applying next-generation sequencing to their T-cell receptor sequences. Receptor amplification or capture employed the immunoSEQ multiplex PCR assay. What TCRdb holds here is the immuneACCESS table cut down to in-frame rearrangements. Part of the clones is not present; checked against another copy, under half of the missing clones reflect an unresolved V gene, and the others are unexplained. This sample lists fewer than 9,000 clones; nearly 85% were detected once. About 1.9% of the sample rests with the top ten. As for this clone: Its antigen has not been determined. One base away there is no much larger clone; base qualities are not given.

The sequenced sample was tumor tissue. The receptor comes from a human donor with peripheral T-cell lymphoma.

The CDR3: CASSPRGRADTEAFF. The DNA sequence is TGCGCCAGCAGCCCACGGGGGAGGGCTGACACTGAAGCTTTCTTT. The V and J genes are TRBV4-1 and TRBJ1-1; 5 matching bases give a weak D call of TRBD1. Including cysteine and phenylalanine, the CDR3 has 15 amino acids. The retained sequence is limited to the CDR3, 45 bases, with the frame set at the first base. As encoded in the germline V gene, CDR1 is MGHRA while CDR2 is YSYEKL. The V and J ends are trimmed by 4 bases and 3 bases, leaving 15 bases between them.